Listed here are 3 T cell receptor beta chains from one sample, sequenced in a study of shared clonotypes between healthy human individuals. Assay used: immunoSEQ multiplex PCR; TCRdb lists only in-frame clones, some missing. Of some 2,500,000 clones listed, approximately 93% are singletons. The material sequenced was naive CD4+ T cells from PBMCs. This sample's subset: CD45RA+ positively selected. Source of these receptors: a young man in good health. Some clones in this sample may be carry-over from other donors' samples.

The J gene is TRBJ1-5, the V gene TRBV18, with 7 positions matching TRBD1. V lost 2 bases to trimming and J lost 2 bases; unmatched junction nucleotides: 6. The germline V gene has CDR1 KGHSH and CDR2 LQKENI. The CDR3 totals 16 residues. CDR3 sequence (DNA): TGTGCCAGCTCACCAGGAGGAGGGGGCGGCAATCAGCCCCAGCATTTT. It translates to CASSPGGGGGNQPQHF.

This chain connects TRBV5-1 to TRBJ1-1; the match to TRBD1 covers 10 bases. Germline-derived CDR1 and CDR2 are SGHRS and YFSETQ. The CDR3 length is 14 residues. The V and J ends lost 4 bases and 4 bases, in that order; junction bases with no gene match: 4. For the CDR3, the DNA is TGCGCCAGCAGCACCGGGACAGGGGCCACTGAAGCTTTCTTT. Protein: CASSTGTGATEAFF.

V gene TRBV15 combines with J gene TRBJ2-5; weak D call: TRBD2 (5 bases). V was cut by 1 base and J by 5 bases, with 14 bases left in between. In germline, CDR1 is LNHNV, CDR2 YYDKDF (reference sequence). CDR3 size: 15 residues. CDR3 in amino acids: CATSRGRLARETQYF. The CDR3 nucleotides are TGTGCCACCAGCAGAGGCCGCCTAGCTAGGGAGACCCAGTACTTC.